Following are 26 T cell receptor beta chains from one sample sequenced in a study of T cells in Graves' hyperthyroidism and ophthalmopathy. Authors of the study amplified TCR beta CDR3 regions from RNA transcripts. Researchers ran a first-round RT-PCR on the TCR CDR3 using the HTBI primer set. TCRdb passed the multiplex PCR reads through MiXCR, listing each CDR3 protein once. The table lists fewer than 650,000 distinct CDR3 sequences, approximately 15% of them singletons. Sequences were obtained from blood. These receptor sequences come from a woman aged 25 to 39 with Graves' hyperthyroidism that later progressed to Graves' ophthalmopathy.

The count of this clonotype is one. The V gene is TRBV11-2, the J gene TRBJ1-1; tentatively, D is TRBD1 (5 bases). Trimming removed 1 base from V and 4 bases from J, with 10 bases in between. The CDR3 consists of 14 residues. Germline V lookup: CDR1 SGHAT, CDR2 FQNNGV. The CDR3 region is CASSLGQGLTEAFF. As DNA, the CDR3 is TGTGCCAGCAGCTTAGGGCAGGGACTCACTGAAGCTTTCTTT.

The chain employs TRBV7-8 and TRBJ1-2; 8 nucleotides agree with TRBD1. V trimming: 5 bases; J trimming: 9 bases; junction bases outside the gene matches: 5. The CDR3 is made up of 12 amino acids. The germline CDR1 and CDR2 sequences are SGHVS and FQNEAQ. The CDR3 coding sequence is TGTGCCAGCAGCGGCCGGGACAGGCGCTACACCTTC. The encoded protein is CASSGRDRRYTF.

This clonotype has just a few counts. This rearrangement joins TRBV27 to TRBJ2-7, with D perhaps TRBD1 (5 bases). There are 14 residues in the CDR3. Trimming took off 5 bases at V and 3 bases at J, with 14 bases between the two ends. Germline assignment: CDR1 MNHEY and CDR2 SMNVEV (reference sequence). CDR3 sequence reads: CASSLYGHYYEQYF. The DNA of the CDR3 is TGTGCCAGCAGTCTATACGGACACTACTACGAGCAGTACTTC.

The chain couples TRBV20-1 to TRBJ1-4; possible D gene TRBD1, 5 bases. The V gene's germline CDR1 is DFQATT and CDR2 SNEGSKA (reference sequence). The CDR3 is 16 residues long. Trimming removed 0 bases from V and 8 bases from J, with 19 bases in between. CDR3 protein: CSARDAFRARDEKLFF. The CDR3 coding sequence is TGCAGTGCTAGAGATGCCTTCAGGGCGAGGGACGAAAAACTGTTTTTT.

This clonotype was seen many times. V and J are TRBV18 and TRBJ2-7; 11 positions match TRBD2. Looked up from germline, CDR1 is KGHSH and CDR2 is LQKENI. The trim removed 2 bases at V and 6 bases at J, leaving 6 bases unmatched. There are 15 residues in the CDR3. The CDR3 nucleotides read TGTGCCAGCTCACCAGTGACTAGCGGGGTGGGCGAGCAGTACTTC. Translating it yields CASSPVTSGVGEQYF.

This clonotype showed up many times. The rearrangement joins TRBV7-2 to TRBJ2-5; tentatively, D is TRBD1 (6 bases). Looked up from germline, CDR1 is SGHTA and CDR2 is FQGNSA. Trimming shortened V by 2 bases and J by 1 base, and 11 bases separated the two germline ends. The CDR3 has 15 amino acids. The CDR3 bases are TGTGCCAGCAGCTTAACTCCAGGGGCCCAAGAGACCCAGTACTTC. This translates into CASSLTPGAQETQYF.

On this clonotype: This may be a read error: a much more frequent sequence differs by one nucleotide. The V call is TRBV6-1, the J call TRBJ2-1; 9 nucleotides match TRBD1. This CDR3 spans 13 amino acids. Germline assignment: CDR1 MNHNS and CDR2 SASEGT. CDR3 amino acids: CACHRDRVNVQFF. The CDR3 region has the DNA TGTGCCTGTCACCGGGACAGGGTAAATGTGCAGTTCTTC.

This clonotype has ten or more counts. The chain uses TRBV19 and TRBJ2-3; no firm D call. The CDR3 spans 14 residues. V lost 7 bases to trimming and J lost 0 bases, with 11 bases between them. CDR1 and CDR2 (germline): LNHDA, SQIVND (reference sequence). DNA of the CDR3: TGTGCCAGTATGGGCGGAACTAGCACAGATACGCAGTATTTT. This gives the protein CASMGGTSTDTQYF.

This clonotype was detected many times. V usage is TRBV7-3 and J usage is TRBJ1-1; D uncertain. The CDR3 runs 16 residues. Trimming left V 1 base short and J 0 bases short, with 12 bases between. CDR1 is SGHTA and CDR2 is FQGTGA in the germline V gene. Written as DNA, the CDR3 is TGTGCCAGCAGCTTAATACCAACAAGCATGAACACTGAAGCTTTCTTT. As protein: CASSLIPTSMNTEAFF.

This clonotype was seen ten or more times. V is TRBV12-3 or TRBV12-4 and J is TRBJ2-7; D is uncertain. V was shortened by 6 bases and J by 4 bases, with 13 bases between the two germline ends. This CDR3 has 13 amino acids. DNA of the CDR3: TGTGCCAGCAGCTGGGGATCAGGATACGAGCAGTACTTC. It specifies CASSWGSGYEQYF.

This clonotype was counted only a few times. The chain has TRBV29-1 and TRBJ2-7; unclear D gene. Germline CDR1 and CDR2: SQVTM and ANQGSEA. The CDR3 length is 14 residues. Trimming took off 2 bases at V and 0 bases at J, with 11 bases between the two ends. CDR3 region: CSVETDPSSYEQYF. The CDR3 nucleotides are TGCAGCGTTGAAACAGATCCTAGCTCCTACGAGCAGTACTTC.

This clonotype showed up many times. V usage is TRBV28 and J usage is TRBJ2-5; D gene unclear. The germline V gene encodes CDR1 MDHEN and CDR2 SYDVKM. Between the trimmed V and J ends, which lost 6 bases and 7 bases, there was a span of 18 bases. The CDR3 has 14 residues. DNA of the CDR3: TGTGCCAGCAGAGGTGGCCGGTCATTTCTGACCCAGTACTTC. This gives the protein CASRGGRSFLTQYF.

At least ten counts were recorded for this clonotype. CDR3 amino acids: CASTLNRISSYEQYF. CDR3 DNA sequence: TGTGCCAGCACCCTAAACAGGATTAGCTCCTACGAGCAGTACTTC. This chain uses TRBV11-2 with TRBJ2-7; TRBD1 might be the D (5 bases). The germline V gene has CDR1 SGHAT and CDR2 FQNNGV. The length of the CDR3 is 15 residues. V was trimmed by 7 bases and J by 0 bases, leaving 16 bases between them.

This clonotype was observed at least ten times. V gene TRBV12-3 or TRBV12-4 combines with J gene TRBJ2-5; the match to TRBD1 covers 7 bases. The V gene end was trimmed by 3 bases and the J gene end by 2 bases; junction bases not matched to a gene: 9. CDR3 length equals 16 residues. The CDR3: CASSLWDRLSQETQYF. The DNA for the CDR3 is TGTGCCAGCAGTTTGTGGGACAGACTATCTCAAGAGACCCAGTACTTC.

Comment on this clonotype: With a much larger clone just one base away, this may be a read error. A read error is likely, as this CDR3 ends without the conserved phenylalanine or tryptophan. This chain connects TRBV19 to TRBJ2-3; D unresolved. The CDR3 sequence is 15 residues long. Germline V CDR1 and CDR2: LNHDA, SQIVND (reference sequence). Trimming pared 8 bases from V and 3 bases from J, leaving 18 bases between. The CDR3 DNA follows: TGTGCCAGTTCTTACGTCCCTCGTGAGACAGATACGCAGTATTCT. Its translation: CASSYVPRETDTQYS.

The rearrangement uses TRBV27 and TRBJ1-3; D not certain. Trimming left V 8 bases short and J 2 bases short, with 13 bases between. CDR3 length: 14 residues. CDR1 and CDR2 (germline): MNHEY, SMNVEV (reference sequence). The CDR3 protein is CASSRVGTGNTIYF. The DNA for the CDR3 is TGTGCCAGCTCTAGGGTAGGGACTGGAAACACCATATATTTT.

A few counts support this clonotype. This rearrangement joins TRBV4-1 to TRBJ2-7, with 13 bases identical to TRBD2. The ends lost 0 bases at V and 2 bases at J; junction bases unmatched: 4. This CDR3 is 17 amino acids long. The germline CDR1 and CDR2 sequences are MGHRA and YSYEKL. The CDR3 loop is CASSQDRTSGGTYEQYF. CDR3 nucleotides: TGCGCCAGCAGCCAAGATAGGACTAGCGGGGGAACCTACGAGCAGTACTTC.

The table lists this clonotype with many counts. The chain links TRBV28 to TRBJ1-1; the D is unclear. Deletions cut 8 bases from V and 8 bases from J, with 15 bases between. The CDR3 has 12 residues. The germline V gene has CDR1 MDHEN and CDR2 SYDVKM. The CDR3 sequence: CASVRQATEAFF. In DNA form, the CDR3 reads TGTGCCAGCGTCCGGCAGGCCACCGAAGCTTTCTTT.

This clonotype has at least ten counts. This sequence joins TRBV19 and TRBJ2-3, with 9 bases matching TRBD1. The CDR3 is made up of 18 amino acids. Germline CDR1 LNHDA, CDR2 SQIVND (reference sequence). With V trimmed by 5 bases and J by 5 bases, 17 bases remained unmatched. This CDR3 is CASSPGQGTGVREDTQYF. The CDR3 DNA follows: TGTGCCAGTAGTCCCGGACAGGGGACGGGGGTGAGGGAAGATACGCAGTATTTT.

This clonotype was found many times. The rearrangement uses TRBV7-3 and TRBJ2-3, with no clear D. Trimming took 5 bases from V and 0 from J, leaving 30 bases between them. Germline CDR1 reads SGHTA; CDR2 reads FQGTGA. The CDR3 runs 21 residues. CDR3 sequence reads: CASSRRVSKTHNSSSTDTQYF. The CDR3 bases are TGTGCCAGCAGCAGAAGGGTATCGAAGACACACAACTCTTCTAGCACAGATACGCAGTATTTT.

In its sample, this clonotype was seen many times. The V call is TRBV2, the J call TRBJ1-5, with 7 bases that match TRBD1. This CDR3 spans 14 amino acids. The ends lost 6 bases at V and 4 bases at J; junction bases unmatched: 6. Germline CDR1 reads SNHLY; CDR2 reads FYNNEI. CDR3 residues: CASRGDSLNQPQHF. CDR3 sequence (DNA): TGTGCCAGCAGGGGGGACAGTCTTAATCAGCCCCAGCATTTT.

Only a few counts were recorded for this clonotype. The chain carries TRBV20-1 and TRBJ2-7; 15 bases match TRBD2. The CDR3 consists of 19 residues. Germline-derived CDR1 and CDR2 are DFQATT and SNEGSKA (reference sequence). The J segment lost 2 bases and the V segment lost 3 bases, leaving 14 bases of the junction unmatched. The CDR3 is CSASPLRTSGRVVPYEQYF. CDR3 bases: TGCAGTGCTAGCCCCCTAAGGACTAGCGGGAGGGTGGTACCCTACGAGCAGTACTTC.

This clonotype appeared many times. The chain combines TRBV18 with TRBJ2-1; 7 bases are a match to TRBD1. Trimming at V came to 5 bases and at J to 8 bases, leaving 6 bases not matched to a gene. This CDR3 comprises 13 residues. The V gene's germline CDR1 is KGHSH and CDR2 LQKENI. The CDR3 region has the DNA TGTGCCAGCTCAGCACAGGGGAACGATGAGCAGTTCTTC. Amino acids: CASSAQGNDEQFF.

This clonotype has ten or more counts. The rearrangement joins TRBV28 to TRBJ1-3; D remains unclear. CDR3 length: 12 residues. CDR1 is MDHEN, CDR2 SYDVKM, per germline. Trimming cost V 6 bases and J 4 bases, with 7 bases left between them. The CDR3 nucleotides are TGTGCCAGCAGCTCTCCCGGAAACACCATATATTTT. Its translation: CASSSPGNTIYF.

This clonotype was detected ten times or more. The rearrangement uses TRBV19 and TRBJ2-3, with TRBD2 as a possible D gene (5 bases). The CDR3 has 15 residues. Trimming removed 0 bases at V and 1 base at J, with 8 bases between. Germline lookup yields CDR1 LNHDA and CDR2 SQIVND (reference sequence). For the CDR3, the DNA is TGTGCCAGTAGTATAGACGAGGGCCGCACAGATACGCAGTATTTT. It translates to CASSIDEGRTDTQYF.

The gene calls are TRBV5-1 and TRBJ1-2; tentative D call: TRBD1 (5 bases). The CDR3 length is 17 residues. Germline CDR1 and CDR2: SGHRS and YFSETQ. Deletions cut 4 bases from V and 8 bases from J, with 27 bases between. CDR3: CASSPPVRGPQEGGYTF. CDR3 in DNA: TGCGCCAGCAGCCCGCCCGTTAGGGGCCCCCAGGAAGGGGGCTACACCTTC.